This is a list of T cell receptor beta chains from one sample in a study of blood T cell repertoires in COVID-19. The assay was immunoSEQ multiplex PCR, and TCRdb's table has in-frame clones only and misses some. The data hold roughly 430,000 clones, with 88% observed a single time. Sequenced input: PBMCs or T cells enriched from blood (not recorded which). Every receptor here comes from a woman between 40 and 50 years old with acute COVID-19. Both conserved end residues are part of each CDR3. The order of the fields is J gene, clone size, V gene, D gene, CDR3 DNA, CDR3 protein. D genes are given only for firm matches. Some rows have no size entry. The others give once, few or many, or a class for an expanded clone.

>TRBJ1-3|-|TRBV18|-
TGTGCCAGCTCACCATCCTTGACAGATTCTGGAAACACCATATATTTT
CASSPSLTDSGNTIYF
>TRBJ1-1|-|TRBV19|TRBD1
TGTGCCAGTACCCCCGGGACAGGCCCAAACCGGAACACTGAAGCTTTCTTT
CASTPGTGPNRNTEAFF
>TRBJ1-6|-|TRBV9|TRBD1
TGTGCCAGCAGCGTCCAGGGGGCAGTCAATTCACCCCTCCACTTT
CASSVQGAVNSPLHF
>TRBJ1-1|-|TRBV29-1|-
TGCAGCGTTCTGCGGGGGGGCACTGAAGCTTTCTTT
CSVLRGGTEAFF
>TRBJ2-2|-|TRBV11-2|TRBD2
TGTGCCAGCAGCTTTCCGGGACTAGTAAACACCGGGGAGCTGTTTTTT
CASSFPGLVNTGELFF
>TRBJ2-3|-|TRBV7-8|TRBD2
TGTGCCAGCAGCTTAGCGGTTGCTAGCGGGAGCACAGATACGCAGTATTTT
CASSLAVASGSTDTQYF
>TRBJ2-5|-|TRBV19|-
TGTGCCAGTAGTATACAGGGGATCACGGAGACCCAGTACTTC
CASSIQGITETQYF
>TRBJ1-2|-|TRBV13|-
TGTGCCAGCAGAGGAGGTTCTGACTATGGCTACACCTTC
CASRGGSDYGYTF
>TRBJ1-1|-|TRBV4-1|-
TGCGCCACTTCTAGACCCGGGATAAGCACTGAAGCTTTCTTT
CATSRPGISTEAFF
>TRBJ1-2|-|TRBV10-1|TRBD1
TGCGCCAGCAGTCCATCGGGACAGGACTATGGCTACACCTTC
CASSPSGQDYGYTF
>TRBJ1-4|few|TRBV4-1|TRBD1
TGCGCCAGCAGCCAAACACCCTTGAACAGGGGGGGAGGTGAAAAACTGTTTTTT
CASSQTPLNRGGGEKLFF
>TRBJ1-2|-|TRBV5-4|TRBD1
TGTGCCAGCAGCATCCGACAGGGACCCTATGGCTACACCTTC
CASSIRQGPYGYTF
>TRBJ2-1|few|TRBV5-1|-
TGCGCCAGCAGCAGAGACGGTGGTGGAGAAAATGAGCAGTTCTTC
CASSRDGGGENEQFF
>TRBJ2-1|-|TRBV24-1|TRBD1
TGTGCCACCAGTGAGGGACAGGGAGTCAATGAGCAGTTCTTC
CATSEGQGVNEQFF
>TRBJ1-2|-|TRBV27|TRBD1
TGTGCCAGCAGTTTACTGGGACAGGGCATCGAAAATGGCTACACCTTC
CASSLLGQGIENGYTF
>TRBJ2-6|-|TRBV2|TRBD1
TGTGCCAGCAGTCCGGGACAGGGAATTGCTGGGGCCAACGTCCTGACTTTC
CASSPGQGIAGANVLTF
>TRBJ2-5|-|TRBV27|TRBD1
TGTGCCAGCAGTCCTAGACAGGGGGCATCGAGAGAGACCCAGTACTTC
CASSPRQGASRETQYF
>TRBJ2-3|-|TRBV9|-
TGTGCCTGCGGTCGGGAGAGCACAGATACGCAGTATTTT
CACGRESTDTQYF
>TRBJ1-2|-|TRBV5-1|-
TGCGCCAGCACAACAGGGTTGAACTATGGCTACACCTTC
CASTTGLNYGYTF
>TRBJ2-5|-|TRBV3-1/TRBV3-2|TRBD1
TGTGCCAGCAGGTACAGGGGTACAGAGACCCAGTACTTC
CASRYRGTETQYF
>TRBJ1-1|once|TRBV10-3|-
TGTGCCATCAGTGAGTCTTACCGGAGCACTGAAGCTTTCTTT
CAISESYRSTEAFF
>TRBJ1-6|-|TRBV19|TRBD1
TGTGCCAGTAGTATGACAGGGGCGGGAAATTCACCCCTCCACTTT
CASSMTGAGNSPLHF
>TRBJ2-3|-|TRBV3-1/TRBV3-2|TRBD2
TGTGCCAGCAGCCATGCGGGGGAGCACACAGATACGCAGTATTTT
CASSHAGEHTDTQYF
>TRBJ1-3|-|TRBV6-1|-
TGTGCCAGCAGTGAGAGGCGGCCCTCTGGAAACACCATATATTTT
CASSERRPSGNTIYF
>TRBJ1-2|-|TRBV5-4|-
TGTGCCAGCAGCGTGGGGTCCGGGACATTCTATGGCTACACCTTC
CASSVGSGTFYGYTF
>TRBJ2-7|-|TRBV7-9|-
TGTGCCAGCAGCTTAAGCGAGGGTTCCTACGAGCAGTACTTC
CASSLSEGSYEQYF
>TRBJ2-1|-|TRBV11-2|TRBD2
TGTGCCAGCAGCTTAAGTACACTAGCGGGGGAAAGCTCCTACAATGAGCAGTTCTTC
CASSLSTLAGESSYNEQFF
>TRBJ2-7|once|TRBV7-9|TRBD1
TGTGCCAGCAGCTTTGACAGGGGGGCCGAGCAGTACTTC
CASSFDRGAEQYF
>TRBJ1-5|-|TRBV10-3|-
TGTGCCATCAGTGAGGTTGGCAGCAATCAGCCCCAGCATTTT
CAISEVGSNQPQHF
>TRBJ2-7|-|TRBV12-2|-
TGTGCAAGTCGCCTCCCCCCCGAGCAGTACTTC
CASRLPPEQYF
>TRBJ1-5|-|TRBV30|-
TGTGCCTGGAGTGTACTCGGAGGAGGGGGGGGACAGCCCCAGCATTTT
CAWSVLGGGGGQPQHF
>TRBJ1-2|-|TRBV5-1|TRBD1
TGCGCCAGCACTTTTACAGGGGGCCAGAACTATGGCTACACCTTC
CASTFTGGQNYGYTF
>TRBJ1-2|-|TRBV7-6|-
TGTGCCAGCAGCTTAGGTGGGGGCAGTGCTAACTATGGCTACACCTTC
CASSLGGGSANYGYTF
>TRBJ2-7|few|TRBV27|-
TGTGCCAGCAATCAAGAGCAGTACTTC
CASNQEQYF
>TRBJ1-1|-|TRBV4-1|TRBD1
TGCGCCAGCACCCAGGACAGGGAAGCTTTCTTT
CASTQDREAFF